Given below is one T cell receptor beta chain in context. What this receptor recognizes is not known. The record has no base qualities; no much larger clone is one base away. Libraries were built with the immunoSEQ multiplex PCR assay. For the multiplex PCR, a mixture combining 60 forward primers for TCR Vbeta segments and 13 reverse primers for TCR Jbeta segments was used. Amplification of the CDR3 region of rearranged TCR beta genes was performed with a multiplex PCR assay on genomic DNA. On the Illumina HiSeq System, the amplified TCR beta libraries were sequenced as 87-base-pair reads. Turning to the authors' computational methods: Across the roughly 700 repertoires, a later analysis counted 75 million to 90 million unique TCR beta chains, approximately 12 million of which were shared by at least two donors. A nearest-neighbor algorithm error-corrected the raw reads and collapsed the reads into unique sequences, merging closely related sequences to remove PCR and sequencing errors. V, D and J gene segments were assigned by aligning CDR3 sequences to IMGT reference sequences. For a sequence to be retained, a match of at least six nucleotides to both a V gene segment and a J gene segment was required. A rearrangement counted as productive if the CDR3 had no stop codons and remained in frame with V and J, and every other rearrangement counted as non-productive. Following IMGT convention, CDR3 was defined as the stretch from the second conserved V-encoded cysteine up to the conserved J-encoded phenylalanine. Sequences without an unambiguous match to a single V gene segment were excluded from the earlier analysis of about 600 of the donors. An earlier analysis of a few hundred of the donors classified V segments as functional when productive rearrangements were above 56.7% and as segregating when the standard deviation between donors was above 5%. A statistical classification framework was developed to diagnose cytomegalovirus status using the catalog of TCR beta chain sequences. In a later analysis, V and J genes were assigned by comparing TCR nucleotide sequences against IMGT/GENE-DB human TR gene sequences. Using the TCRdist pipeline, a later analysis assigned CDR3 sequences along with most-parsimonious VDJ recombination scenarios. In a later analysis, each TCR beta chain was defined by its CDR3 amino acid sequence together with its V-gene family, and reads without a unique V-gene family were excluded. As a way to deal with suspected cross-contamination and a sequencing artifact, a later analysis dropped hundreds of nucleotide sequences that were highly shared and had low generation probability. A later analysis calculated a clonal expansion index for each public chain from normalized within-repertoire ranks of inferred template counts. In a later analysis, generation probabilities were computed using a VDJ recombination model fitted to out-of-frame rearrangements, and the results were checked against IGoR. A later analysis scored TCR-TCR, TCR-HLA and TCR-CMV co-occurrence with hypergeometric tests, applying a repertoire-size bias correction to TCR pairs. A later analysis estimated false discovery rates by permuting HLA or CMV assignments 20 times. In a later analysis, co-occurring TCRs were grouped with DBSCAN, and TCRdist sequence similarity was added when clustering was performed within HLA-allele-positive subsets. For co-occurrence clustering, repertoires with fewer than 30,000 or more than 120,000 public chains were excluded, along with roughly 5 repertoires with anomalous nucleotide sharing. As stored in TCRdb, this immuneACCESS dataset retains in-frame rearrangements with V and J assigned. A fraction of the clones does not appear; measured against another copy, unresolved V genes explain less than half of the discrepancy, and the remainder lacks a known reason. From that table come the V and J calls and clone size; the DNA was used to work out D and trimming. In this sample the table shows 95,000 to 150,000 clones, approximately 80% of which occur a single time. The ten top clones hold 8.9% of the sample.

The data derive from a study of cytomegalovirus exposure and HLA in healthy donors (dated by TCRdb to 2016 to 2017). A note on the overall study: An earlier analysis of some 500 of the donors reported 250 to 350 Gb of sequence data and 100 million to 130 million unique TCR beta sequences from some 180 million T cells. An early release covering 500 to 750 HLA-typed donors comprised approximately 300 gigabases of sequencing data and approximately 85 million unique TCR sequences. Among the roughly 380 genotyped donors, under 90% belonged to the genetic ancestry cluster associated with self-reported Caucasian donors. The study aimed to test whether cataloging public T cell receptors could reveal signatures of past pathogen exposure. The T cell repertoires of roughly 660 subjects were profiled by immunosequencing and related to cytomegalovirus serostatus. Besides the first cohort of hundreds of subjects, a separate validation cohort made up of roughly 120 different subjects was used. To predict cytomegalovirus infection status, the study combined high-throughput TCR immunosequencing, statistical association of individual TCRs with disease status, and machine learning. To study patterns of TCR occurrence, a later analysis re-analyzed previously published TCR beta repertoires from 500 to 850 donors and added high-resolution HLA genotyping. The later analysis used no new phenotypic data to find candidate immune exposures, relying instead on TCR beta sequences and their occurrence across donors. To decide whether each TCR beta V gene segment behaved as functional or pseudogenic, an earlier analysis of nearly 600 of the donors relied on high-throughput TCR beta sequencing. Donor age, sex, ethnicity and CMV serostatus were compiled together with the repertoire data. A later genetic analysis used genome-wide SNP genotypes for about 60% of the roughly 700 donors, treating that subset as a discovery cohort. All discovery cohort repertoires had been generated on a single sequencing platform. HLA typing included class I and class II loci at four-digit resolution. The number of typed donors differed by locus: about 620-640 for A, B, C, DRB1 and DQB1; approximately 540 for DQA1; about 600 for DPA1; and roughly 450 for DPB1. About five DR-DQ haplotypes were treated as single units for association and clustering because of strong linkage in the cohort. Across around 400 genotyped donors of the cohort, an average of approximately 240,000 unique TCR beta nucleotide sequences per donor were sequenced, and 15% to 20% of those sequences were non-productive. General conclusions and limits of the study: According to a later analysis, most CMV-associated TCR beta chains appeared to be HLA-restricted, and the HLA associations seemed to be driven largely by CMV exposure. A later analysis found that TCR association rates varied across HLA loci, with DRB1 alleles showing the most associated TCRs and HLA-C alleles the fewest. HLA typing was unavailable for some donors at each locus, so association tests used only the typed subset. Only TCR beta chains were sequenced in this cohort, and the absence of alpha or paired-chain data limited detectable features. In a later analysis, HLA-associated TCR beta chains showed more clonal expansion and lower generation probabilities than non-associated chains that were equally common. The authors suggested that the approach could potentially be extended to other disease states and immunological phenotypes. The classifier was reported to diagnose cytomegalovirus status with high specificity and sensitivity in both the original cohort and the validation cohort. Roughly uniform sequencing depth across donors was assumed in presence/absence analyses, although this assumption may not hold. The study listed 170 or so TCR beta chains as associated with cytomegalovirus. A further reported finding was that TCR beta sequences accurately predicted the HLA-A and HLA-B alleles for most subjects in the first cohort. Correlated functional status among segregating V segments might be attributable to linkage disequilibrium, but an unknown experimental factor could not be ruled out. Over 15 rarely observed V segments, including chromosome 9 orphons, were excluded from the earlier analysis of about 610 of the donors because counts were too low. An earlier analysis of 450 to 750 of the donors showed that most TCR beta V segments appeared in productive rearrangements either about 90% or about 30% of the time, which broadly matched IMGT annotations. The only immune exposure information available for the cohort was CMV serostatus. The sequencing pipeline was judged likely to have produced a cluster of highly shared sequence variants as a technical artifact. A later analysis reported that several top co-occurrence clusters appeared linked to parvovirus B19, influenza, CMV and Epstein-Barr virus. When HLA alleles, especially DR and DQ, strongly co-occurred, TCR associations were difficult to assign to individual alleles. The 87-base-pair reads could not distinguish some IMGT-functional V segments, including TRBV6-2 and TRBV6-3, so those segments were excluded. Three of the identified cytomegalovirus-associated TCR beta chains were confirmed in vitro to be specific for cytomegalovirus antigens. Most TCR sequences were seen in very few donors, while some public TCRs were found in many individuals. In a later analysis, 16,951 TCR beta sequences were associated with specific HLA alleles at a false discovery rate of 0.05. An association between a missense DCLRE1C variant and V-gene and J-gene trimming of TCR beta chains was found in a later genetic analysis and replicated in an independent cohort. Compared with the 666-donor mean, donors in an Asian-associated ancestry cluster had fewer N-insertions in productive TCRs, according to a later genetic analysis.

From the germline V gene, CDR1 is SQVTM and CDR2 is ANQGSEA. The CDR3 starts with the cysteine, ends with the phenylalanine, and has 13 residues. The read is trimmed to its CDR3 DNA, 39 bases read in frame from base 1. V gives up 4 bases and J gives up 2 bases, and the segment between their germline ends measures 12 bases. In total, approximately 700 healthy bone marrow donors made up the cohort. At the time of sampling, every cohort member was nominally healthy, though immune exposures that went unrecorded were likely present. The donor tested CMV seropositive, placing the donor among the 290 or so seropositive members of the cohort. Every donor gave a peripheral blood sample, and the peripheral blood mononuclear cells from that sample were used for TCR beta sequencing. The Qiagen DNeasy Blood Extraction Kit was used to extract genomic DNA from the blood cell samples.

The chain couples TRBV29-1 to TRBJ2-7, and TRBD1 may be the D gene, going by 6 matching bases. The receptor was isolated from a man aged 30 to 39 in good health and CMV-seropositive. The sequenced material came from PBMCs. The CDR3 amino acid sequence is: CSVVTDSPYEQYF. The nucleotides read TGCAGCGTTGTCACGGACAGTCCCTACGAGCAGTACTTC.